Each of the 8 T cell receptor beta chains below was sequenced from the same sample in a study of blood T cells in healthy people across ages. A second PCR of about 7 to 12 cycles used a sample-barcoded 5' primer and a J-beta primer mix. Each CDR3 protein is one row after TCRdb ran MiXCR on the 5' RACE reads. The repertoire includes around 940,000 distinct CDR3 sequences, roughly 50% of them detected once, and over 20% sits in the top ten. Sequenced: blood. Receptors were obtained from an older woman in good health.

This clonotype is a singleton in its sample. The rearrangement joins TRBV4-2 to TRBJ2-1; 7 bases align to TRBD1. With 2 bases clipped from V and 8 bases from J, the junction kept 3 bases outside the gene matches. Germline CDR1 reads LGHNA; CDR2 reads YNFKEQ. The CDR3 totals 13 residues. CDR3 sequence reads: CASSQNDRDEQFF. In DNA, the CDR3 is TGTGCCAGCAGCCAAAATGACAGGGATGAGCAGTTCTTC.

This clonotype came up a few times. The rearrangement links TRBV6-5 to TRBJ2-3; TRBD2 matches at 7 bases. Germline trimming cut 0 bases from V and 4 bases from J; bases unmatched to any gene: 13. The CDR3 is 18 amino acids. Germline-derived CDR1 and CDR2 are MNHEY and SVGAGI. The CDR3 bases are TGTGCCAGCAGTTACTCTACGACTAGCCCCGAATTGGCAGATACGCAGTATTTT. This gives the protein CASSYSTTSPELADTQYF.

This clonotype was detected only a few times. This chain uses TRBV12-3 or TRBV12-4 with TRBJ2-7; D possibly matches TRBD1 or TRBD2 (5 bases each). The CDR3 is 14 amino acids. V was pared by 5 bases and J by 5 bases, with 16 bases between. The CDR3 DNA reads as TGTGCCAGCAGTCCATCCGGGGCTTGGAACGAGCAGTACTTC. Its protein is CASSPSGAWNEQYF.

The chain has TRBV4-1 and TRBJ2-7, with D uncertain. Germline CDR1 is MGHRA and CDR2 is YSYEKL. This CDR3 has 13 amino acids. Trimming shortened V by 3 bases and J by 3 bases, and 9 bases separated the two germline ends. This CDR3 is CASSHPDGYEQYF. The CDR3 DNA sequence: TGCGCCAGCAGCCACCCAGACGGCTACGAGCAGTACTTC.

This chain joins TRBV6-6 and TRBJ2-1; TRBD2 agrees at 16 bases. Trimming cost V 5 bases and J 9 bases; bases outside gene matches: 10. Per the germline V gene, CDR1 is MNHNY and CDR2 is SVGAGI (reference sequence). The CDR3 is 17 amino acids. This CDR3 is CASSGGTSGRARGEQFF. The CDR3 bases are TGTGCCAGCAGTGGCGGGACTAGCGGGAGGGCCCGTGGTGAGCAGTTCTTC.

The genes are TRBV27 and TRBJ1-1; 7 bases match TRBD1. The CDR3 is made up of 16 amino acids. Germline assignment: CDR1 MNHEY and CDR2 SMNVEV (reference sequence). The V segment lost 5 bases and the J segment 8 bases; nucleotides outside the gene matches: 17. The CDR3, as DNA: TGTGCCAGCAGTCCCTCAACAGGGGAGGGCCCCCTCGAAGCTTTCTTT. Protein product: CASSPSTGEGPLEAFF.

The chain has TRBV3-1 and TRBJ2-1; perhaps TRBD2 as D (5 bases). The CDR3 runs 16 residues. The V end lost 4 bases, the J end lost 1 base, and 14 bases lay between the germline ends. CDR1 LGHDT and CDR2 YNNKEL come from the germline V gene (reference sequence). The CDR3 nucleotides are TGTGCCAGCAGCCCGCTGATCGCGGGTTCCTACAATGAGCAGTTCTTC. It specifies CASSPLIAGSYNEQFF.

This clonotype has only a few counts. This chain joins TRBV25-1 and TRBJ2-5; perhaps TRBD1 as D (5 bases). V lost 0 bases, J lost 2 bases, and 10 bases lay in between. Germline CDR1 MGHDK, CDR2 SYGVNS. The CDR3 loop spans 15 amino acids. In DNA, the CDR3 is TGTGCCAGCAGTGAATATGGACAAAAACAAGAGACCCAGTACTTC. It yields the protein CASSEYGQKQETQYF.